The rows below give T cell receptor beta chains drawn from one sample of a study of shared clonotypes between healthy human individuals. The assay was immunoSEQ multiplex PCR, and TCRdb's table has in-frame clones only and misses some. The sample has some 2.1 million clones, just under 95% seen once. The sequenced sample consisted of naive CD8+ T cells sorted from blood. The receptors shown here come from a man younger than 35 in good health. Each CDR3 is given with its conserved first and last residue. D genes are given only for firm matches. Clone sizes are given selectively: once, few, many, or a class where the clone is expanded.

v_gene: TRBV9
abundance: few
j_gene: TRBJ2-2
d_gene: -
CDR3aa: CASSAGVPGLNLPGELFF
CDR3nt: TGTGCCAGCAGCGCGGGGGTTCCGGGACTCAACTTACCCGGGGAGCTGTTTTTT

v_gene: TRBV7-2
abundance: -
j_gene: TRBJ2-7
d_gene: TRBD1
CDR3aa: CATKETGGFEQYF
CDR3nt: TGTGCCACCAAGGAGACAGGGGGCTTCGAGCAGTACTTC

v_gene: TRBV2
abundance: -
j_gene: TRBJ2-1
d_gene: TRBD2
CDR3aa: CASLLAGVGYNEQFF
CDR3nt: TGTGCCAGCCTACTAGCGGGAGTGGGTTACAATGAGCAGTTCTTC

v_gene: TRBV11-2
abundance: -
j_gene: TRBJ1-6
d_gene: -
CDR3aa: CASSLVGPSGNSPLHF
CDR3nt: TGTGCCAGCAGCTTAGTCGGACCCAGTGGAAATTCACCCCTCCACTTT

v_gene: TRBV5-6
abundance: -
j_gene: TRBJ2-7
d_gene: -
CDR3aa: CASSPYGQSSYEQYF
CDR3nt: TGTGCCAGCAGCCCTTACGGACAGAGTTCCTACGAGCAGTACTTC

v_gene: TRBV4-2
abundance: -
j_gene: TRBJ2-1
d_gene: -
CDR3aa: CASSPKAGHPEIFISYNEQFF
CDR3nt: TGTGCCAGCAGCCCCAAGGCGGGACACCCCGAAATTTTTATCTCCTACAATGAGCAGTTCTTC

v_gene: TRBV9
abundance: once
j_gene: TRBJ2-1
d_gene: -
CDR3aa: CASSQWGVGNNEQFF
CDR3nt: TGTGCCAGCAGCCAGTGGGGCGTTGGGAACAATGAGCAGTTCTTC

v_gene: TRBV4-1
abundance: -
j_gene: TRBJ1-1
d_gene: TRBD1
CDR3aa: CASSHGQGARTEAFF
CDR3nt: TGCGCCAGCAGCCATGGACAGGGGGCGCGCACTGAAGCTTTCTTT

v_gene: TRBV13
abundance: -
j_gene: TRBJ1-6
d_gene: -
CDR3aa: CASSLGPLRTRAEHSPLHF
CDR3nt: TGTGCCAGCAGCTTAGGCCCCCTACGGACAAGAGCCGAGCACTCACCCCTCCACTTT

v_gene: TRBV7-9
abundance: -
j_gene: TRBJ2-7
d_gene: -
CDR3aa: CASSQTAVAYEQYF
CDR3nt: TGTGCCAGCAGCCAAACGGCCGTGGCCTACGAGCAGTACTTC

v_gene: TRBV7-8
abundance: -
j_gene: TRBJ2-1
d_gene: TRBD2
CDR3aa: CASSLELAVPYNEQFF
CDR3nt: TGTGCCAGCAGCTTAGAACTAGCGGTGCCTTACAATGAGCAGTTCTTC

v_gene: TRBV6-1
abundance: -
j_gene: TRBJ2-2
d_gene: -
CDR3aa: CASSAREVVELFF
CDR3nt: TGTGCCAGCAGTGCCAGGGAGGTCGTGGAGCTGTTTTTT

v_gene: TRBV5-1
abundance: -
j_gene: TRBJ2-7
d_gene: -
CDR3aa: CASSLNREANEQYF
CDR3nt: TGCGCCAGCAGCTTGAATCGAGAGGCTAACGAGCAGTACTTC

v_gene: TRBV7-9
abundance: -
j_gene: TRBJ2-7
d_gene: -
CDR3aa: CASSFRGDVYYEQYF
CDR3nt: TGTGCCAGCAGCTTCAGGGGGGACGTCTACTACGAGCAGTACTTC

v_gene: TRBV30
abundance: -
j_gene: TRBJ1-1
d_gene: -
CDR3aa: CAGPRGNTEAFF
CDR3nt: TGTGCCGGCCCCAGAGGGAACACTGAAGCTTTCTTT

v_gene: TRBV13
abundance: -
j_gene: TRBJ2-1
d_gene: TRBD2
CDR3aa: CASSSGLAGSSYNEQFF
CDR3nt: TGTGCCAGCAGCTCCGGACTAGCTGGTAGTTCCTACAATGAGCAGTTCTTC

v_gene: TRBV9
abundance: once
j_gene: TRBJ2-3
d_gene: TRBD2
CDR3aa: CASSENLADPGHVDTQYF
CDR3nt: TGTGCCAGCAGCGAGAATCTAGCGGACCCCGGGCATGTAGATACGCAGTATTTT